Shown below are 25 T cell receptor beta chains from a single sample sequenced in a study of T cell responses to AZD1222 COVID-19 vaccine. The repertoire was sequenced with immunoSEQ multiplex PCR; TCRdb's copy has only in-frame clones and lacks some. Of roughly 160,000 clones in the sample, 90% were seen once. Sample: peripheral blood, taken on day 0 of AZD1222 vaccination. All receptors derive from an adult in good health.

The V gene is TRBV27, the J gene TRBJ1-2; tentatively, D is TRBD1 (6 bases). The length of the CDR3 is 13 residues. Germline V gene lookup returns CDR1 MNHEY and CDR2 SMNVEV (reference sequence). Trimming left V 6 bases short and J 3 bases short, with 11 bases between. CDR3: CASSLDRYYGYTF. In DNA, the CDR3 is TGTGCCAGCAGCCTGGACAGATACTATGGCTACACCTTC.

The DNA for the CDR3 is TGTGCCAGCAGCGCAGGGATCAATCAGCCCCAGCATTTT. It codes for CASSAGINQPQHF. The chain is built from TRBV6-4 and TRBJ1-5; a possible D gene is TRBD1 (5 bases). Germline V gene lookup returns CDR1 MRHNA and CDR2 SNTAGT. The CDR3 length is 13 residues. Deletions cut 6 bases from V and 3 bases from J, with 9 bases between.

The chain links TRBV12-3 or TRBV12-4 to TRBJ1-5; D uncertain. Trimming took off 2 bases at V and 4 bases at J, with 3 bases between the two ends. CDR3 length: 12 residues. In DNA, the CDR3 is TGTGCCAGCAGTTTATGGAATCAGCCCCAGCATTTT. Amino acids: CASSLWNQPQHF.

V usage is TRBV7-2 and J usage is TRBJ1-5; D call uncertain. The germline CDR1 and CDR2 sequences are SGHTA and FQGNSA. The V and J ends lost 0 bases and 3 bases respectively, with 9 bases between them. This CDR3 spans 15 amino acids. CDR3: CASSLARAPNQPQHF. CDR3 sequence (DNA): TGTGCCAGCAGCTTAGCGCGCGCCCCCAATCAGCCCCAGCATTTT.

This clone has only one observation. The chain joins TRBV9 to TRBJ2-3; TRBD2 might be the D (5 bases). Trimming cost V 5 bases and J 1 base, with 14 bases left between them. This CDR3 has 15 amino acids. The germline CDR1 and CDR2 sequences are SGDLS and YYNGEE. The CDR3 is CASSAEGEGTDTQYF. The CDR3, as DNA: TGTGCCAGCAGTGCAGAGGGCGAGGGCACAGATACGCAGTATTTT.

J is TRBJ1-2 and V is TRBV5-1; D gene ambiguous. V was cut by 0 bases and J by 4 bases, with 10 bases left in between. The CDR3 runs to 14 residues. The V gene's germline CDR1 is SGHRS and CDR2 YFSETQ. In nucleotides, the CDR3 is TGCGCCAGCAGCTTGGAGCCGACCGGCTATGGCTACACCTTC. Translation: CASSLEPTGYGYTF.

V gene TRBV2 combines with J gene TRBJ1-6, with D hard to call. Trimming took off 4 bases at V and 5 bases at J, with 9 bases between the two ends. The CDR3 runs 14 residues. Germline lookup yields CDR1 SNHLY and CDR2 FYNNEI. The CDR3 region is CASSARLDNSPLHF. In DNA form, the CDR3 reads TGTGCCAGCAGTGCTCGACTGGATAATTCACCCCTCCACTTT.

The genes are TRBV18 and TRBJ1-2; 9 bases fit TRBD1. The CDR3 runs to 11 residues. Unmatched junction bases numbered 5, after V lost 5 bases and J lost 13 bases. CDR1 and CDR2 from the germline V gene are KGHSH and LQKENI. The CDR3 here is CASSGQGIPTF. As DNA, the CDR3 is TGTGCCAGCTCAGGACAGGGGATTCCCACCTTC.

The V call is TRBV9, the J call TRBJ2-7, with D perhaps TRBD1 or TRBD2 (6 bases each). Germline V CDR1 and CDR2: SGDLS, YYNGEE. Trimming stripped 3 bases from V and 5 bases from J, with 27 bases between. The CDR3 consists of 18 residues. The CDR3 DNA reads TGTGCCAGCAGCGCTACGGATAGGGGGGCTAGTCGCGCCCACGAGCAGTACTTC. Translation gives CASSATDRGASRAHEQYF.

CDR3 in amino acids: CAISDRGNTEAFF. The DNA of the CDR3 is TGTGCCATCAGTGACAGGGGGAACACTGAAGCTTTCTTT. V usage is TRBV10-3 and J usage is TRBJ1-1; possible D gene TRBD1, 6 bases. The CDR3 spans 13 residues. CDR1 and CDR2 (germline): ENHRY, SYGVKD. Trimming removed 3 bases from V and 1 base from J, with 6 bases in between.

V usage is TRBV19 and J usage is TRBJ1-6; D call uncertain. CDR3 length equals 15 residues. Trimming stripped 4 bases from V and 2 bases from J, with 9 bases between. CDR1 LNHDA and CDR2 SQIVND come from the germline V gene (reference sequence). CDR3 sequence reads: CASSSGKPYNSPLHF. The DNA for the CDR3 is TGTGCCAGTAGTAGCGGAAAGCCCTATAATTCACCCCTCCACTTT.

The chain joins TRBV9 to TRBJ2-5; TRBD1 is a possible D gene (5 bases). The V gene's germline CDR1 is SGDLS and CDR2 YYNGEE. The CDR3 is made up of 15 amino acids. The V and J ends lost 0 bases and 2 bases respectively, with 11 bases between them. Here the CDR3 reads CASSVATGAQETQYF. DNA of the CDR3: TGTGCCAGCAGCGTAGCTACTGGGGCTCAAGAGACCCAGTACTTC. Looking up the rest from reference TRBV9 and TRBJ2-5 gives the full variable domain: DSGVTQTPKHLITATGQRVTLRCSPRSGDLSVYWYQQSLDQGLQFLIQYYNGEERAKGNILERFSAQQFPDLHSELNLSSLELGDSALYFCASSVATGAQETQYFGPGTRLLVL.

The chain recombines TRBV11-2 with TRBJ2-7; TRBD2 is a possible D gene (7 bases). V was pared by 11 bases and J by 0 bases, with 14 bases between. The CDR3 is 13 amino acids. Germline V gene lookup returns CDR1 SGHAT and CDR2 FQNNGV. Written as DNA, the CDR3 is TGTGCCTCCGAGGGGGGGCTCTCCTACGAGCAGTACTTC. Its protein is CASEGGLSYEQYF.

This chain connects TRBV19 to TRBJ1-4; a weak D match, TRBD1 (5 bases). The CDR3 contains 15 residues. Trimming left V 5 bases short and J 8 bases short, with 18 bases between. In germline, CDR1 is LNHDA, CDR2 SQIVND (reference sequence). CDR3 sequence reads: CASSLVRGWEEKLFF. As DNA, the CDR3 is TGTGCCAGTAGTCTGGTTCGGGGCTGGGAAGAAAAACTGTTTTTT.

This chain connects TRBV5-1 to TRBJ1-2; D possibly corresponds to TRBD1 (6 bases). The V end lost 4 bases, the J end lost 0 bases, and 10 bases lay between the germline ends. CDR1 is SGHRS, CDR2 YFSETQ, per germline. CDR3 size: 14 residues. CDR3 DNA: TGCGCCAGCAGCGTCGGACAGTCTAACTATGGCTACACCTTC. Amino acid sequence: CASSVGQSNYGYTF.

The chain recombines TRBV18 with TRBJ1-4; D ambiguous. The length of the CDR3 is 16 residues. Deletions cut 3 bases from V and 0 bases from J, with 11 bases between. Germline assignment: CDR1 KGHSH and CDR2 LQKENI. CDR3 protein: CASSPQASTTNEKLFF. The CDR3 DNA follows: TGTGCCAGCTCACCCCAGGCGTCAACAACTAATGAAAAACTGTTTTTT. Full variable domain (outside the CDR3, taken from reference TRBV18 and TRBJ1-4): NAGVMQNPRHLVRRRGQEARLRCSPMKGHSHVYWYRQLPEEGLKFMVYLQKENIIDESGMPKERFSAEFPKEGPSILRIQQVVRGDSAAYFCASSPQASTTNEKLFFGSGTQLSVL.

The rearrangement joins TRBV28 to TRBJ1-5, with no clear D. The CDR3 is 10 amino acids. CDR1 and CDR2 (germline): MDHEN, SYDVKM. Deletions cut 5 bases from V and 4 bases from J, with 0 bases between. In DNA form, the CDR3 reads TGTGCCAGCAGTAATCAGCCCCAGCATTTT. This gives the protein CASSNQPQHF. Based on the CDR3 plus reference TRBV28 and TRBJ1-5, the full variable domain is DVKVTQSSRYLVKRTGEKVFLECVQDMDHENMFWYRQDPGLGLRLIYFSYDVKMKEKGDIPEGYSVSREKKERFSLILESASTNQTSMYLCASSNQPQHFGDGTRLSIL.

Notes on this clone: One end of the junction fails to match germline, which may point to a read error. The rearrangement uses TRBV7-7 and TRBJ2-1, with 7 positions matching TRBD1. The CDR3 covers 16 residues. Germline V CDR1 and CDR2: SSHAT, FNYEAQ (reference sequence). The CDR3 coding sequence is TGTGCTAGCAGCCCAGGGACAGCCGCTTTTTACAATGAGCAGTTCTTC. Its translation: CASSPGTAAFYNEQFF.

This clone showed up just once. The gene calls are TRBV19 and TRBJ2-5, with D tentatively TRBD1 or TRBD2 (5 bases each). CDR3 length: 14 amino acids. Looked up from germline, CDR1 is LNHDA and CDR2 is SQIVND (reference sequence). V lost 5 bases, J lost 1 base, and 11 bases lay in between. CDR3: CASSSGRIQETQYF. Written as DNA, the CDR3 is TGTGCCAGTAGTTCGGGACGGATCCAAGAGACCCAGTACTTC.

CDR3 sequence (DNA): TGTGCCACCAGTGATTCCATAGAAGTATACCGCGGCTACACCTTC. Protein: CATSDSIEVYRGYTF. The chain links TRBV24-1 to TRBJ1-2; no reliable D call. This CDR3 is built from 15 residues. Germline V gene sequence: CDR1 KGHDR, CDR2 SFDVKD. V was pared by 2 bases and J by 8 bases, with 17 bases between.

The chain carries TRBV7-2 and TRBJ2-7; D call uncertain. This CDR3 comprises 13 residues. CDR1 and CDR2 from the germline V gene are SGHTA and FQGNSA. The germline V and J ends were trimmed by 4 bases and 6 bases, with 13 bases remaining between them. The CDR3 DNA reads TGTGCCAGCAGCTCTGACGTGCGAGCCGAGCAGTACTTC. It yields the protein CASSSDVRAEQYF.

The V gene is TRBV14, the J gene TRBJ2-2, with a tentative D call TRBD2 (6 bases). The CDR3 totals 17 residues. From germline, CDR1 is SGHDN and CDR2 FVKESK. V was shortened by 2 bases and J by 0 bases, with 13 bases between the two germline ends. DNA for the CDR3: TGTGCCAGCAGCCAACAGCTAGCGAGTTCGAACACCGGGGAGCTGTTTTTT. It codes for CASSQQLASSNTGELFF.

Only one count was recorded for this clone. CDR3 DNA: TGCAGTGCCCTCGTAGGAAACACCATATATTTT. Its translation: CSALVGNTIYF. The chain uses TRBV20-1 and TRBJ1-3; D ambiguous. Trimming cost V 6 bases and J 4 bases, with 7 bases left between them. Germline V lookup: CDR1 DFQATT, CDR2 SNEGSKA (reference sequence). The CDR3 consists of 11 residues.

This chain links TRBV7-9 with TRBJ2-7, with 7 positions matching TRBD1. From germline, CDR1 is SEHNR and CDR2 FQNEAQ (reference sequence). This CDR3 is built from 16 residues. V shed 5 bases and J 2 bases; nucleotides not matched to a gene: 12. CDR3 sequence (DNA): TGTGCCAGCAGCCCCGGACAGGATACCTTACCCTACGAGCAGTACTTC. Translation gives CASSPGQDTLPYEQYF.

This rearrangement joins TRBV4-1 to TRBJ2-7; D remains ambiguous. The CDR3 is 17 amino acids. Germline lookup yields CDR1 MGHRA and CDR2 YSYEKL. With 4 bases removed from V and 0 bases from J, the gap between germline ends came to 19 bases. The CDR3 sequence is CASSRGLLELSSYEQYF. The CDR3 coding sequence is TGCGCCAGCAGCCGGGGTTTACTGGAGCTGAGCTCCTACGAGCAGTACTTC.